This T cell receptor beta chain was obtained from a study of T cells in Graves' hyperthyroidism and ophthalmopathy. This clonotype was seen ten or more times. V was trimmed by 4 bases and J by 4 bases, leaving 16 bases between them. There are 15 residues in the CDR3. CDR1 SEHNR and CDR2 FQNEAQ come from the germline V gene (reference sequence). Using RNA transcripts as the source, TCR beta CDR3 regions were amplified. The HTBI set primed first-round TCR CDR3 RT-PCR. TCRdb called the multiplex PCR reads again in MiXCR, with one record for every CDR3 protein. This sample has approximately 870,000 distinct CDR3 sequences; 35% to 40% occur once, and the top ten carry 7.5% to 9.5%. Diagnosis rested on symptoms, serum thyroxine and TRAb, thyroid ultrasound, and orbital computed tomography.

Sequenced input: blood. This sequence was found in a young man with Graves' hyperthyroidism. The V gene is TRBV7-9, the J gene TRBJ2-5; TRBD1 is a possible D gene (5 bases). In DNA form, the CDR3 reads TGTGCCAGCAGCTCCTTAACAGGCCCTCCAGAGACCCAGTACTTC. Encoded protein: CASSSLTGPPETQYF.